A selection of T cell receptor beta chains follows, all from one sample in a study of blood T cell repertoires in COVID-19. Profiling relied on immunoSEQ multiplex PCR, and the TCRdb table lists in-frame clones only, not all of them. The table shows a few hundred thousand clones, with roughly 91% occurring only once. The sample consisted of PBMCs or T cells enriched from blood (not recorded which). The receptor set was obtained from a man younger than 35 who had recovered from COVID-19. The CDR3 runs from the conserved cysteine through the conserved F or W. A D gene is named only where the DNA matches it firmly. Expanded clones get a size class; other rows say once, few or many, or leave the size out.

clone_size	d_call	v_call	j_call	cdr3_aa	cdr3_nt
once	-	TRBV18	TRBJ2-3	CASSPFQTDTDTQYF	TGTGCCAGCTCACCATTCCAGACAGACACAGATACGCAGTATTTT
-	-	TRBV15	TRBJ1-2	CATSRVEGLGGYTF	TGTGCCACCAGCAGAGTGGAGGGGTTAGGGGGCTACACCTTC
-	TRBD1	TRBV13	TRBJ1-4	CASTPAEGQGVEKLFF	TGTGCCAGCACACCCGCGGAGGGACAGGGGGTTGAAAAACTGTTTTTT
-	-	TRBV11-3	TRBJ2-3	CASSLGEIDTQYF	TGTGCCAGCAGCTTAGGGGAGATAGATACGCAGTATTTT
-	-	TRBV7-2	TRBJ1-6	CASSLARAVYNSPLHF	TGTGCCAGCAGCTTAGCCAGGGCTGTCTATAATTCACCCCTCCACTTT
-	-	TRBV3-1/TRBV3-2	TRBJ1-3	CASSQDSAGHFSGNTIYF	TGTGCCAGCAGCCAAGATTCGGCGGGGCACTTCTCTGGAAACACCATATATTTT
-	-	TRBV19	TRBJ1-3	CATTGSGNTIYF	TGTGCCACCACAGGGTCTGGAAACACCATATATTTT
-	-	TRBV12-3/TRBV12-4	TRBJ2-1	CASSFPSGEQFF	TGTGCCAGCAGTTTCCCCTCAGGGGAGCAGTTCTTC
-	-	TRBV14	TRBJ2-7	CASSQAASIEQYF	TGTGCCAGCAGCCAAGCCGCGTCGATTGAGCAGTACTTC
-	-	TRBV11-2	TRBJ2-2	CASSLPSMDYFITGELFF	TGTGCCAGCAGCCTTCCCAGCATGGACTACTTCATCACCGGGGAGCTGTTTTTT
once	-	TRBV3-1/TRBV3-2	TRBJ1-2	CASSQVPETGQPGYTF	TGTGCCAGCAGCCAAGTCCCCGAGACAGGACAACCTGGCTACACCTTC
-	TRBD1	TRBV27	TRBJ1-6	CASTTGDSPLHF	TGTGCCAGCACCACAGGGGATTCACCCCTCCACTTT
-	TRBD1	TRBV6-5	TRBJ2-1	CASSQDRGRHNEQFF	TGTGCCAGCAGCCAGGACAGGGGACGCCACAATGAGCAGTTCTTC
once	-	TRBV5-1	TRBJ2-7	CASSLVSLSSYEQYF	TGCGCCAGCAGCTTGGTCTCTTTGAGCTCCTACGAGCAGTACTTC
once	TRBD2	TRBV3-1/TRBV3-2	TRBJ2-7	CASSQLAGGLMGQYF	TGTGCCAGCAGCCAATTAGCGGGAGGCTTGATGGGGCAGTACTTC
-	TRBD1	TRBV3-1/TRBV3-2	TRBJ2-5	CASSQSGQGFRETQYF	TGTGCCAGCAGCCAATCGGGACAGGGTTTTAGGGAGACCCAGTACTTC
-	-	TRBV11-3	TRBJ1-1	CASSRGRTEAFF	TGTGCCAGCAGTCGGGGGAGGACTGAAGCTTTCTTT
few	-	TRBV6-5	TRBJ1-6	CASSYSRSDNSPLHF	TGTGCCAGCAGTTACTCGAGAAGTGATAATTCACCCCTCCACTTT
-	TRBD1	TRBV7-8	TRBJ2-6	CASSYLTGSSGANVLTF	TGTGCCAGCAGCTACCTGACAGGGAGTTCTGGGGCCAACGTCCTGACTTTC
-	-	TRBV7-3	TRBJ2-5	CASSLSRAETQYF	TGTGCCAGCAGCTTATCCAGGGCCGAGACCCAGTACTTC
-	-	TRBV2	TRBJ1-1	CASSEEWVRGAEAFF	TGTGCCAGCAGTGAAGAGTGGGTTAGGGGTGCTGAAGCTTTCTTT
once	-	TRBV21-1	TRBJ1-4	CASSTYLGQPGEKLFF	TGTGCCAGCAGCACCTACCTGGGACAGCCGGGTGAAAAACTGTTTTTT
-	TRBD2	TRBV11-2	TRBJ2-1	CASSPSGGVYNEQFF	TGTGCCAGCAGCCCTAGCGGGGGGGTGTACAATGAGCAGTTCTTC
-	-	TRBV28	TRBJ1-5	CASSQRQGNQPQHF	TGTGCCAGCAGTCAGAGACAGGGCAATCAGCCCCAGCATTTT
-	TRBD1	TRBV7-8	TRBJ1-2	CASSESRDRVSDGYTF	TGTGCCAGCAGCGAAAGCCGGGACAGGGTGTCGGATGGCTACACCTTC
-	-	TRBV29-1	TRBJ1-2	CSVGNAGAAGYTF	TGCAGCGTTGGGAATGCAGGGGCGGCTGGCTACACCTTC
-	-	TRBV5-4	TRBJ1-1	CASSYPGGGEAFF	TGTGCCAGCAGCTACCCGGGGGGCGGTGAAGCTTTCTTT